This is a list of T cell receptor beta chains from one sample in a study of shared T cell receptors in the human thymus. TCRdb's copy holds only in-frame clones and misses some; the assay was immunoSEQ multiplex PCR. The sample has about 380,000 clones, around 93% seen once. Sequenced material: thymocytes. Receptors were obtained from a human donor. The CDR3 runs from the conserved cysteine through the conserved F or W. The order of the fields is CDR3 length, J gene, clone size, V gene, D gene, CDR3 protein, CDR3 DNA. D genes are given only for firm matches. Part of the rows lack a size; the others show once, few, many or a class for expanded clones.

cdr3_length: 17; j_call: TRBJ1-1; clone_size: once; v_call: TRBV19; d_call: NA; cdr3_aa: CASSMTGRETMNTEAFF; cdr3_nt: TGTGCCAGTAGTATGACGGGCAGGGAAACAATGAACACTGAAGCTTTCTTT
cdr3_length: 15; j_call: TRBJ1-1; clone_size: NA; v_call: TRBV6-5; d_call: NA; cdr3_aa: CASSYEGGLNTEAFF; cdr3_nt: TGTGCTAGCAGTTATGAGGGGGGCCTGAACACTGAAGCTTTCTTT
cdr3_length: 15; j_call: TRBJ1-4; clone_size: NA; v_call: TRBV13; d_call: NA; cdr3_aa: CASSASRATNEKLFF; cdr3_nt: TGTGCCAGCAGCGCGAGCCGTGCAACTAATGAAAAACTGTTTTTT
cdr3_length: 22; j_call: TRBJ2-7; clone_size: NA; v_call: TRBV19; d_call: NA; cdr3_aa: CASRALQGRKTGAGERTYEQYF; cdr3_nt: TGTGCCAGTAGAGCCCTCCAGGGGCGCAAAACGGGAGCTGGGGAGAGGACCTACGAGCAGTACTTC
cdr3_length: 14; j_call: TRBJ1-1; clone_size: NA; v_call: TRBV27; d_call: TRBD1; cdr3_aa: CASSLNRGNTEAFF; cdr3_nt: TGTGCCAGCAGTTTGAACAGGGGTAACACTGAAGCTTTCTTT
cdr3_length: 17; j_call: TRBJ2-1; clone_size: NA; v_call: TRBV11-3; d_call: NA; cdr3_aa: CASSLGGAGQPYNEQFF; cdr3_nt: TGTGCCAGCAGCTTAGGTGGGGCGGGACAGCCCTACAATGAGCAGTTCTTC
cdr3_length: 14; j_call: TRBJ2-5; clone_size: NA; v_call: TRBV19; d_call: NA; cdr3_aa: CASSIDRVQETQYF; cdr3_nt: TGTGCCAGTAGTATAGACAGAGTCCAAGAGACCCAGTACTTC
cdr3_length: 17; j_call: TRBJ2-1; clone_size: NA; v_call: TRBV7-2; d_call: TRBD2; cdr3_aa: CASSLAGTSGLYNEQFF; cdr3_nt: TGTGCCAGCAGCTTAGCCGGAACTAGCGGGCTCTACAATGAGCAGTTCTTC
cdr3_length: 16; j_call: TRBJ1-2; clone_size: NA; v_call: TRBV29-1; d_call: TRBD1; cdr3_aa: CSVGRTGGGAVYGYTF; cdr3_nt: TGCAGCGTTGGTCGGACAGGAGGGGGGGCCGTCTATGGCTACACCTTC
cdr3_length: 14; j_call: TRBJ1-2; clone_size: NA; v_call: TRBV25-1; d_call: NA; cdr3_aa: CASSEYLTDYGYTF; cdr3_nt: TGTGCCAGCAGTGAATATCTAACAGACTATGGCTACACCTTC
cdr3_length: 12; j_call: TRBJ2-3; clone_size: once; v_call: TRBV7-6; d_call: NA; cdr3_aa: CASSLAPDTQYF; cdr3_nt: TGTGCCAGCAGCTTAGCCCCAGATACGCAGTATTTT
cdr3_length: 10; j_call: TRBJ2-1; clone_size: NA; v_call: TRBV10-1; d_call: NA; cdr3_aa: CASPAYEQFF; cdr3_nt: TGCGCCAGCCCCGCGTATGAGCAGTTCTTC
cdr3_length: 15; j_call: TRBJ1-3; clone_size: NA; v_call: TRBV4-1; d_call: NA; cdr3_aa: CASSPPRGPGNTIYF; cdr3_nt: TGCGCCAGCAGCCCCCCCCGGGGCCCTGGAAACACCATATATTTT
cdr3_length: 15; j_call: TRBJ2-2; clone_size: NA; v_call: TRBV5-4; d_call: NA; cdr3_aa: CASSFYRVWTGELFF; cdr3_nt: TGTGCCAGCAGCTTTTACAGGGTTTGGACCGGGGAGCTGTTTTTT
cdr3_length: 14; j_call: TRBJ2-7; clone_size: NA; v_call: TRBV5-1; d_call: TRBD2; cdr3_aa: CASSLTSGSHEQYF; cdr3_nt: TGCGCCAGCAGCTTGACCAGCGGGAGTCACGAGCAGTACTTC
cdr3_length: 17; j_call: TRBJ1-2; clone_size: once; v_call: TRBV11-2; d_call: NA; cdr3_aa: CASSPPRARVTNYGYTF; cdr3_nt: TGTGCCAGCAGCCCCCCTCGCGCCAGAGTAACTAACTATGGCTACACCTTC
cdr3_length: 18; j_call: TRBJ1-2; clone_size: NA; v_call: TRBV5-1; d_call: TRBD1; cdr3_aa: CASSLIPPQGTSNYGYTF; cdr3_nt: TGCGCCAGCAGCTTGATCCCACCACAGGGGACCTCCAACTATGGCTACACCTTC
cdr3_length: 16; j_call: TRBJ2-7; clone_size: NA; v_call: TRBV5-5; d_call: TRBD2; cdr3_aa: CASSLAIAGGLGEQYF; cdr3_nt: TGTGCCAGCAGCTTGGCGATAGCGGGAGGGTTAGGGGAGCAGTACTTC
cdr3_length: 13; j_call: TRBJ1-1; clone_size: NA; v_call: TRBV30; d_call: NA; cdr3_aa: CAWKAKVNTEAFF; cdr3_nt: TGTGCCTGGAAGGCCAAGGTGAACACTGAAGCTTTCTTT
cdr3_length: 15; j_call: TRBJ2-1; clone_size: NA; v_call: TRBV5-4; d_call: TRBD2; cdr3_aa: CASSCLAEEYNEQFF; cdr3_nt: TGTGCCAGCAGCTGTCTAGCGGAGGAGTACAATGAGCAGTTCTTC
cdr3_length: 14; j_call: TRBJ1-2; clone_size: NA; v_call: TRBV5-4; d_call: NA; cdr3_aa: CASSNYLQGRGYTF; cdr3_nt: TGTGCCAGCAGCAACTACCTACAGGGACGTGGCTACACCTTC
cdr3_length: 15; j_call: TRBJ1-2; clone_size: NA; v_call: TRBV7-9; d_call: TRBD1; cdr3_aa: CASSLVYRGYYGYTF; cdr3_nt: TGTGCCAGCAGCTTAGTATACAGGGGCTACTATGGCTACACCTTC
cdr3_length: 14; j_call: TRBJ2-5; clone_size: NA; v_call: TRBV27; d_call: TRBD1; cdr3_aa: CASRRPGQGETQYF; cdr3_nt: TGTGCCAGCAGACGACCGGGACAGGGGGAGACCCAGTACTTC
cdr3_length: 16; j_call: TRBJ1-6; clone_size: once; v_call: TRBV30; d_call: NA; cdr3_aa: CAWSIRAPRVILTLHF; cdr3_nt: TGTGCCTGGAGCATCAGGGCCCCTCGGGTTATATTGACCCTCCACTTT
cdr3_length: 19; j_call: TRBJ2-2; clone_size: NA; v_call: TRBV27; d_call: NA; cdr3_aa: CASRTPSEKGKSSTGELFF; cdr3_nt: TGTGCCAGCAGGACTCCCTCGGAAAAGGGAAAATCGTCCACCGGGGAGCTGTTTTTT
cdr3_length: 13; j_call: TRBJ2-1; clone_size: NA; v_call: TRBV6-6; d_call: NA; cdr3_aa: CASRAFSHNEQFF; cdr3_nt: TGTGCCAGCAGGGCCTTTAGTCACAATGAGCAGTTCTTC
cdr3_length: 18; j_call: TRBJ2-1; clone_size: NA; v_call: TRBV30; d_call: TRBD2; cdr3_aa: CAWRGLASSVGMNNEQFF; cdr3_nt: TGTGCCTGGAGAGGACTAGCGTCCTCAGTGGGGATGAACAATGAGCAGTTCTTC
cdr3_length: 12; j_call: TRBJ2-4; clone_size: once; v_call: TRBV21-1; d_call: NA; cdr3_aa: CASSKGIRIKYF; cdr3_nt: TGTGCCAGCAGCAAAGGGATACGGATAAAGTACTTC
cdr3_length: 12; j_call: TRBJ2-7; clone_size: NA; v_call: TRBV5-4; d_call: NA; cdr3_aa: CAYYGQVGEQYF; cdr3_nt: TGTGCCTACTACGGGCAGGTCGGCGAGCAGTACTTC
cdr3_length: 20; j_call: TRBJ2-3; clone_size: NA; v_call: TRBV7-3; d_call: TRBD2; cdr3_aa: CASSHGTSGSEMIGTDTQYF; cdr3_nt: TGTGCCAGCAGCCACGGGACTAGCGGGAGCGAGATGATAGGCACAGATACGCAGTATTTT
cdr3_length: 20; j_call: TRBJ1-5; clone_size: once; v_call: TRBV10-3; d_call: NA; cdr3_aa: CAISESMAGRDSDSNQPQHF; cdr3_nt: TGTGCCATCAGTGAGTCGATGGCAGGTAGGGACTCGGATAGCAATCAGCCCCAGCATTTT
cdr3_length: 19; j_call: TRBJ1-1; clone_size: NA; v_call: TRBV4-1; d_call: NA; cdr3_aa: CASSHHRDSKRGMNTEAFF; cdr3_nt: TGCGCCAGCAGTCACCACCGGGACTCTAAGAGGGGGATGAACACTGAAGCTTTCTTT